This T cell receptor (beta chain) was found in a study of shared clonotypes between healthy human individuals. Findings and limits, study-wide: Since donors were few, the genetic and exposure-history diversity represented was limited. A reduction in generation probabilities was seen for non-shared clonotypes relative to those shared by all four donors. In general, naive subsets displayed greater estimated richness than memory subsets did.

The naive CD8 population came from CD45RO-negative cells selected for CCR7, without terminally differentiated effector memory CD45RA+ cells. The CDR3 is made up of 17 amino acids. V lost 3 bases to trimming and J lost 4 bases; unmatched junction nucleotides: 9. CDR1 is MNHEY and CDR2 is SMNVEV in the germline V gene (reference sequence). Source study methods: Filtering differed, since immunoSEQ gave only junction sequences and no quality scores. Generated by immunoSEQ multiplex PCR, the TCRdb table keeps only in-frame clones and is missing some. The V and J calls and clone size come from that table; D and trimming were worked out from the DNA. Here the sample spans some 740,000 clones, 80% to 95% being singletons. A remark on this clone: Its antigen is as yet unknown.

The sequenced sample was naive CD8+ T cells sorted from blood. The chain joins TRBV27 to TRBJ2-1; 10 bases align to TRBD2. This TCR was sampled from a man aged 25 to 40 in good health. The CDR3 is CASSFYRSGRLYNEQFF. CDR3 DNA: TGTGCCAGCAGTTTTTATCGTAGCGGGAGGCTTTACAATGAGCAGTTCTTC.